A selection of T cell receptor beta chains follows, all from one sample in a study of CD8+ T cells in alopecia areata. Here immunoSEQ multiplex PCR was the method, and the copy in TCRdb shows in-frame clones only, minus some. There are 90,000 to 100,000 clones in the sample; 60% to 75% occur only once, and around a sixth lies in the top ten. The source was CD8+ T cells sorted from blood, collected at week 4, from a patient treated with tofacitinib. The receptors come from a human donor with alopecia areata. CDR3s include the opening cysteine and the closing phenylalanine or tryptophan. A D gene is named only where the DNA matches it firmly. Some rows have no size entry. The others give once, few or many, or a class for an expanded clone.

cdr3_aa cdr3_nt v_call d_call j_call clone_size
CASSPGKGMNTEAFF TGTGCCAGCAGCCCGGGGAAAGGCATGAACACTGAAGCTTTCTTT TRBV9 NA TRBJ1-1 NA
CASSDSFNYGYTF TGTGCCAGCAGCGATAGCTTTAACTATGGCTACACCTTC TRBV9 NA TRBJ1-2 NA
CASSSDRASTDTQYF TGTGCCAGCAGCTCCGACAGGGCTAGCACAGATACGCAGTATTTT TRBV9 TRBD1 TRBJ2-3 NA
CASMQGGLENTIYF TGTGCCAGTATGCAGGGCGGATTGGAAAACACCATATATTTT TRBV7-9 NA TRBJ1-3 NA
CASSLGAATNTEAFF TGTGCCAGCAGCTTAGGGGCCGCTACGAACACTGAAGCTTTCTTT TRBV7-4 NA TRBJ1-1 NA
CSVAEQGARNTEAFF TGCAGCGTCGCCGAACAGGGGGCGAGGAACACTGAAGCTTTCTTT TRBV29-1 TRBD1 TRBJ1-1 NA
CASSLNGADGYTF TGTGCCAGCAGTTTAAACGGGGCAGACGGCTACACCTTC TRBV27 NA TRBJ1-2 once
CASSLAGVVSYNEQFF TGCGCCAGCAGCTTGGCAGGGGTAGTCTCCTACAATGAGCAGTTCTTC TRBV5-1 NA TRBJ2-1 NA
CASSPSGANEQFF TGTGCCAGCAGCCCATCAGGGGCTAATGAGCAGTTCTTC TRBV7-9 NA TRBJ2-1 NA
CASSLDGQGLGSPLHF TGTGCCAGCAGCTTAGACGGACAGGGATTAGGTTCACCCCTCCACTTT TRBV7-2 TRBD1 TRBJ1-6 NA
CASLGGAEAFF TGTGCCAGCCTAGGGGGGGCTGAAGCTTTCTTT TRBV2 NA TRBJ1-1 NA
CASCYEQYF TGTGCCAGCTGCTACGAGCAGTACTTC TRBV21-1 NA TRBJ2-7 few
CASSQVRDPRDTQYF TGCGCCAGCAGCCAAGTGCGGGACCCTAGGGATACGCAGTATTTT TRBV4-3 NA TRBJ2-3 NA
CASSQVLVGSVGTEAFF TGCGCCAGCAGCCAAGTATTGGTTGGTAGCGTCGGCACTGAAGCTTTCTTT TRBV4-1 NA TRBJ1-1 NA
CASSVLGTAYNEQFF TGTGCCAGCAGCGTACTCGGGACAGCCTACAATGAGCAGTTCTTC TRBV9 TRBD1 TRBJ2-1 few
CASSRDGGNYGYTF TGTGCCAGCAGCCGAGACGGGGGGAACTATGGCTACACCTTC TRBV7-6 NA TRBJ1-2 NA
CASSQDSVSNYGYTF TGTGCCAGCAGCCAAGATTCGGTCTCTAACTATGGCTACACCTTC TRBV4-2 NA TRBJ1-2 NA
CASSPGQGAYGYTF TGCGCCAGCAGCCCTGGACAGGGGGCCTATGGCTACACCTTC TRBV4-1 TRBD1 TRBJ1-2 NA
CASSLDSLSTDTQYF TGTGCCAGCAGCTTGGATAGCCTGAGCACAGATACGCAGTATTTT TRBV5-4 NA TRBJ2-3 once
CASSLGSYRSSYGYTF TGTGCCAGCAGCTTAGGCTCCTACAGGTCTTCCTATGGCTACACCTTC TRBV13 NA TRBJ1-2 NA
CASSHSSGSRKYSTDTQYF TGTGCCAGCAGCCACTCTAGCGGGAGTCGAAAATACAGCACAGATACGCAGTATTTT TRBV14 TRBD2 TRBJ2-3 NA
CASTSGRSTDTQYF TGTGCCAGCACCTCGGGAAGAAGCACAGATACGCAGTATTTT TRBV9 NA TRBJ2-3 NA
CSVEDTVRGYTEAFF TGCAGCGTTGAAGACACAGTGCGTGGGTACACTGAAGCTTTCTTT TRBV29-1 NA TRBJ1-1 NA
CASSLLDTPYEQYF TGTGCCAGCAGTTTACTGGACACTCCCTACGAGCAGTACTTC TRBV27 NA TRBJ2-7 once
CASSVGNTQYF TGTGCCAGCAGCGTAGGAAATACGCAGTATTTT TRBV9 NA TRBJ2-3 NA
CASSPDDGYEQYF TGTGCCAGCAGTCCTGACGACGGATACGAGCAGTACTTC TRBV27 NA TRBJ2-7 NA
CASSQNPPGELFF TGCGCCAGCAGCCAAAATCCTCCCGGGGAGCTGTTTTTT TRBV4-3 NA TRBJ2-2 NA
CASSHARQQSVYEQYF TGCGCCAGCAGCCATGCCCGACAGCAATCGGTCTACGAGCAGTACTTC TRBV4-3 NA TRBJ2-7 NA
CASSLLAGGNEQFF TGTGCCAGCAGCTTACTAGCGGGAGGAAATGAGCAGTTCTTC TRBV13 TRBD2 TRBJ2-1 few
CASVGQWTQYF TGTGCCAGCGTTGGACAGTGGACCCAGTACTTC TRBV25-1 NA TRBJ2-5 NA
CASSYSGTPYEQYF TGTGCCAGCAGTTACTCTGGGACCCCCTACGAGCAGTACTTC TRBV6-5 NA TRBJ2-7 NA
CASSDRTGQINEKLFF TGCGCCAGCAGCGACCGAACGGGACAGATTAATGAAAAACTGTTTTTT TRBV5-1 TRBD1 TRBJ1-4 few
CASSFGQGGQPQHF TGTGCCAGCAGTTTCGGACAGGGTGGCCAGCCCCAGCATTTT TRBV27 TRBD1 TRBJ1-5 NA
CASSAGASYEQYF TGTGCCAGCTCGGCGGGGGCCTCCTACGAGCAGTACTTC TRBV7-2 NA TRBJ2-7 NA
CASSQALLAGGTDTQYF TGCGCCAGCAGCCAAGCCTTACTAGCGGGGGGCACAGATACGCAGTATTTT TRBV4-3 TRBD2 TRBJ2-3 NA
CSVEGLAGLNTGELFF TGCAGCGTTGAGGGTCTAGCGGGACTTAACACCGGGGAGCTGTTTTTT TRBV29-1 TRBD2 TRBJ2-2 NA